This T cell receptor beta chain appears in the sequencing data of a study of tumor-infiltrating lymphocytes in oesophageal squamous cell carcinoma. Germline V gene sequence: CDR1 LGHDT, CDR2 YNNKEL (reference sequence). Trimming pared 1 base from V and 4 bases from J, leaving 10 bases between. This CDR3 is 14 amino acids long. TCRdb reanalysed the PCR reads using MiXCR and keeps one entry per CDR3 protein. The table has 15,000 to 20,000 distinct CDR3 sequences, about 45% seen once. The specimen was esophageal tumor tissue. This TCR derives from a male donor with esophageal squamous cell carcinoma. The chain recombines TRBV3-1 with TRBJ1-1; D perhaps matches TRBD1 (5 bases). The CDR3 nucleotides are TGTGCCAGCAGCCAAGCTGGGGGAGTCACTGAAGCTTTCTTT. This encodes CASSQAGGVTEAFF.